The 27 T cell receptor beta chains in this list originate from one sample, sequenced in a study of cytomegalovirus exposure and HLA in healthy donors. The PCR ran on 60 Vbeta and 13 Jbeta primers. Only in-frame clones appear in the TCRdb table, and some are missing; sequencing was by immunoSEQ multiplex PCR. The table lists about 65,000 clones, around four fifths of them singletons. Sequenced input: PBMCs. These receptors were taken from a woman under 40 in good health and CMV-seronegative.

This clone was detected only once. In nucleotides, the CDR3 is TGTGCCAGCAGCGTAGGACAGGGGGCGGGAAATTCACCCCTCCACTTT. This gives the protein CASSVGQGAGNSPLHF. V is TRBV5-4 and J is TRBJ1-6; TRBD1 matches at 11 bases. V dropped 4 bases and J dropped 7; count of bases not matched to a gene: 7. The germline gives CDR1 SGHNT, CDR2 YYREEE (reference sequence). There are 16 residues in the CDR3. Looking up the rest from reference TRBV5-4 and TRBJ1-6 gives the full variable domain: ETGVTQSPTHLIKTRGQQVTLRCSSQSGHNTVSWYQQALGQGPQFIFQYYREEENGRGNFPPRFSGLQFPNYSSELNVNALELDDSALYLCASSVGQGAGNSPLHFGNGTRLTVT.

The gene calls are TRBV2 and TRBJ1-2; TRBD1 matches 7 bases. With V trimmed by 5 bases and J by 7 bases, 10 bases remained unmatched. The CDR3 covers 14 residues. In germline, CDR1 is SNHLY, CDR2 FYNNEI. The CDR3 bases are TGTGCCAGCAGTACCATAGGACAGGCCGGTGGCTACACCTTC. Translation gives CASSTIGQAGGYTF. Together with reference TRBV2 and TRBJ1-2, the CDR3 gives the full variable domain: EPEVTQTPSHQVTQMGQEVILRCVPISNHLYFYWYRQILGQKVEFLVSFYNNEISEKSEIFDDQFSVERPDGSNFTLKIRSTKLEDSAMYFCASSTIGQAGGYTFGSGTRLTVV.

This clone was observed a handful of times. This chain joins TRBV4-1 and TRBJ2-7; the match to TRBD2 covers 11 bases. V shed 2 bases, J shed 7 bases, and the junction held 13 bases outside the gene matches. Germline-derived CDR1 and CDR2 are MGHRA and YSYEKL. The CDR3 runs 17 residues. CDR3 amino acids: CASSQTTLAGGAVEQYF. CDR3 nucleotides: TGCGCCAGCAGCCAAACGACTTTAGCGGGAGGGGCCGTGGAGCAGTACTTC.

The chain combines TRBV7-9 with TRBJ1-5; perhaps TRBD1 as D (6 bases). CDR3 length: 14 residues. Trimming took 2 bases from V and 4 from J, leaving 9 bases between them. Germline CDR1 SEHNR, CDR2 FQNEAQ (reference sequence). The CDR3 nucleotides are TGTGCCAGCAGCTTAACGCAGGGGAATCAGCCCCAGCATTTT. This codes for CASSLTQGNQPQHF. The full variable domain, with the rest looked up from reference TRBV7-9 and TRBJ1-5, is DTGVSQNPRHKITKRGQNVTFRCDPISEHNRLYWYRQTLGQGPEFLTYFQNEAQLEKSRLLSDRFSAERPKGSFSTLEIQRTEQGDSAMYLCASSLTQGNQPQHFGDGTRLSIL.

There are a few counts of this clone. The CDR3 protein is CASSQAYRDRSSYNEQFF. For the CDR3, the DNA is TGTGCCAGCAGCCAAGCATACAGGGACAGGAGCTCCTACAATGAGCAGTTCTTC. This chain joins TRBV14 and TRBJ2-1, with 8 bases matching TRBD1. Germline CDR1 reads SGHDN; CDR2 reads FVKESK. This CDR3 is built from 18 residues. J lost 0 bases, V lost 1 base, and 8 bases had no gene match.

This CDR3 is CASSQGPDRGISYEQYF. In DNA, the CDR3 is TGCGCCAGCAGCCAAGGACCCGACAGGGGAATTTCCTACGAGCAGTACTTC. This sequence joins TRBV4-3 and TRBJ2-7; 8 nucleotides match TRBD1. The CDR3 totals 17 residues. Germline CDR1 and CDR2: LGHNA and YSLEER. Germline trimming cut 1 base from V and 1 base from J; bases unmatched to any gene: 9.

Notes on this clone: Other DNA sequences in the sample encode the same CDR3. The gene calls are TRBV9 and TRBJ2-7; 8 nucleotides match TRBD1. The CDR3 totals 15 residues. V lost 0 bases to trimming and J lost 4 bases; unmatched junction nucleotides: 6. Per the germline V gene, CDR1 is SGDLS and CDR2 is YYNGEE. CDR3 in amino acids: CASSVAGTGGYEQYF. CDR3 DNA: TGTGCCAGCAGCGTAGCTGGGACAGGCGGTTACGAGCAGTACTTC. The full variable domain, in which reference TRBV9 and TRBJ2-7 provide the parts outside the CDR3, is DSGVTQTPKHLITATGQRVTLRCSPRSGDLSVYWYQQSLDQGLQFLIQYYNGEERAKGNILERFSAQQFPDLHSELNLSSLELGDSALYFCASSVAGTGGYEQYFGPGTRLTVT.

The gene calls are TRBV9 and TRBJ1-1; no firm D call. The germline V gene encodes CDR1 SGDLS and CDR2 YYNGEE. The CDR3 extends over 16 amino acids. V was cut by 0 bases and J by 2 bases, with 14 bases left in between. CDR3 sequence reads: CASSVAGDGLNTEAFF. The CDR3 nucleotides read TGTGCCAGCAGCGTAGCTGGTGACGGACTAAACACTGAAGCTTTCTTT.

The CDR3 nucleotides are TGTGCCAGCAGTTTGGGCGTAACCTATGGCTACACCTTC. Translation: CASSLGVTYGYTF. The chain carries TRBV27 and TRBJ1-2; D gene ambiguous. Germline-derived CDR1 and CDR2 are MNHEY and SMNVEV (reference sequence). V lost 3 bases, J lost 4 bases, and 9 bases lay in between. This CDR3 is built from 13 residues.

CDR3 in DNA: TGTGCCAGCAGTCCCGGGACTAGCGTCTCCTACGAGCAGTACTTC. Encoded protein: CASSPGTSVSYEQYF. The chain has TRBV27 and TRBJ2-7, with 10 bases matching TRBD2. The CDR3 runs 15 residues. The junction had 4 bases not matched to a gene; V was cut back by 5 bases and J by 0 bases. The germline V gene encodes CDR1 MNHEY and CDR2 SMNVEV (reference sequence).

V is TRBV30 and J is TRBJ1-6, with 7 bases lining up with TRBD1. V was pared by 0 bases and J by 7 bases, with 12 bases of the junction left unmatched. This CDR3 has 17 amino acids. Germline lookup yields CDR1 GTSNPN and CDR2 SVGIG (reference sequence). The CDR3 sequence is CAWSVRIGGQLNSPLHF. CDR3 nucleotides: TGTGCCTGGAGTGTACGAATAGGGGGACAGCTGAATTCACCCCTCCACTTT.

The genes are TRBV6-5 and TRBJ2-6, with 7 bases identical to TRBD2. CDR3 length: 15 amino acids. The V gene end was trimmed by 6 bases and the J gene end by 4 bases; junction bases not matched to a gene: 6. Germline CDR1 is MNHEY and CDR2 is SVGAGI. The CDR3 DNA is TGTGCCAGCAGGGGGGAGGGGCTAGGGGCCAACGTCCTGACTTTC. It translates to CASRGEGLGANVLTF.

J is TRBJ2-5 and V is TRBV15; possibly TRBD2 for D (6 bases). V was shortened by 3 bases and J by 0 bases, with 11 bases between the two germline ends. Germline V lookup: CDR1 LNHNV, CDR2 YYDKDF (reference sequence). The CDR3 totals 15 residues. The CDR3 bases are TGTGCCACCAGCAGGGGGTCGGGGGACCAAGAGACCCAGTACTTC. It is translated as CATSRGSGDQETQYF.

The chain recombines TRBV2 with TRBJ1-5; tentative D call: TRBD1 (5 bases). Trimming stripped 8 bases from V and 0 bases from J, with 14 bases between. Germline CDR1 and CDR2: SNHLY and FYNNEI. The CDR3 totals 15 residues. CDR3 loop: CASRKGINSNQPQHF. The CDR3 DNA is TGTGCCAGCCGTAAGGGGATTAATAGCAATCAGCCCCAGCATTTT.

This clone was detected a few times. The gene calls are TRBV11-2 and TRBJ2-6, with a tentative D call TRBD1 (8 bases). This CDR3 has 15 residues. In germline, CDR1 is SGHAT, CDR2 FQNNGV. Trimming stripped 5 bases from V and 2 bases from J, with 10 bases between. The CDR3 sequence is CASSTGGAGANVLTF. The CDR3 nucleotides read TGTGCCAGCAGCACAGGGGGGGCTGGGGCCAACGTCCTGACTTTC.

This clone was counted between two and nine times. The chain couples TRBV5-8 to TRBJ2-3, with 12 bases matching TRBD2. The V and J ends lost 0 bases and 0 bases, in that order; junction bases with no gene match: 5. CDR1 SGHTS and CDR2 YDEGEE come from the germline V gene. This CDR3 is 18 amino acids long. CDR3 sequence: CASSLDLAGGTSTDTQYF. The CDR3 region has the DNA TGTGCCAGCAGCTTGGATCTAGCGGGAGGGACTAGCACAGATACGCAGTATTTT. The whole variable domain, remainder taken from reference TRBV5-8 and TRBJ2-3, is EAGVTQSPTHLIKTRGQQATLRCSPISGHTSVYWYQQALGLGLQFLLWYDEGEERNRGNFPPRFSGRQFPNYSSELNVNALELEDSALYLCASSLDLAGGTSTDTQYFGPGTRLTVL.

The chain carries TRBV7-9 and TRBJ1-1; tentative D call: TRBD1 (6 bases). V was shortened by 5 bases and J by 1 base, with 14 bases between the two germline ends. CDR1 SEHNR and CDR2 FQNEAQ come from the germline V gene (reference sequence). CDR3 size: 15 residues. This CDR3 is CASSPWEGGNTEAFF. CDR3 sequence (DNA): TGTGCCAGCAGCCCCTGGGAGGGGGGGAACACTGAAGCTTTCTTT.

This clone appeared a few times. This chain uses TRBV15 with TRBJ2-5; a weak D match, TRBD2 (5 bases). With the DNA end fitting TRBJ2-7 better, the J assignment may be wrong. From germline, CDR1 is LNHNV and CDR2 YYDKDF (reference sequence). The CDR3 sequence is 15 residues long. CDR3 amino acids: CATSRDRRNSYEQYF. The CDR3, as DNA: TGTGCCACCAGCAGAGATAGGAGGAACTCCTACGAGCAGTACTTC.

This chain joins TRBV28 and TRBJ2-7, with D perhaps matching TRBD1 (5 bases). The CDR3 covers 15 residues. In germline, CDR1 is MDHEN, CDR2 SYDVKM. V was shortened by 2 bases and J by 2 bases, with 13 bases between the two germline ends. The DNA for the CDR3 is TGTGCCAGCAGTTTACCCAGGGCCACCCCCTACGAGCAGTACTTC. It is translated as CASSLPRATPYEQYF. Based on the CDR3 plus reference TRBV28 and TRBJ2-7, the full variable domain is DVKVTQSSRYLVKRTGEKVFLECVQDMDHENMFWYRQDPGLGLRLIYFSYDVKMKEKGDIPEGYSVSREKKERFSLILESASTNQTSMYLCASSLPRATPYEQYFGPGTRLTVT.

The chain carries TRBV16 and TRBJ1-1; 9 nucleotides line up with TRBD1. The CDR3 is made up of 17 amino acids. Trimming took 1 base from V and 1 from J; bases not matched to a gene: 7. CDR1 and CDR2 from the germline V gene are KGHSY and FQNENV. In DNA form, the CDR3 reads TGTGCCAGCAGCCAATTTACACAGGGGGCTACGAACACTGAAGCTTTCTTT. It specifies CASSQFTQGATNTEAFF. The entire variable domain, with the rest obtained from reference TRBV16 and TRBJ1-1, is as follows: GEEVAQTPKHLVRGEGQKAKLYCAPIKGHSYVFWYQQVLKNEFKFLISFQNENVFDETGMPKERFSAKCLPNSPCSLEIQATKLEDSAVYFCASSQFTQGATNTEAFFGQGTRLTVV.

The chain joins TRBV9 to TRBJ1-1, with TRBD1 matching 9 bases. The length of the CDR3 is 15 residues. CDR1 SGDLS and CDR2 YYNGEE come from the germline V gene. The V segment lost 3 bases and the J segment 3 bases; nucleotides outside the gene matches: 6. CDR3 bases: TGTGCCAGCAGCGCGGGGACAGGGAGCTACACTGAAGCTTTCTTT. Translation gives CASSAGTGSYTEAFF. Using reference TRBV9 and TRBJ1-1 for the parts outside the CDR3, the full variable domain is DSGVTQTPKHLITATGQRVTLRCSPRSGDLSVYWYQQSLDQGLQFLIQYYNGEERAKGNILERFSAQQFPDLHSELNLSSLELGDSALYFCASSAGTGSYTEAFFGQGTRLTVV.

The genes are TRBV30 and TRBJ1-5, with D tentatively TRBD1 (6 bases). The length of the CDR3 is 15 residues. Trimming removed 2 bases from V and 7 bases from J, with 18 bases in between. CDR1 GTSNPN and CDR2 SVGIG come from the germline V gene (reference sequence). CDR3 DNA: TGTGCCTGGAGTCAGGTTGGGGGCCTCAGACAGCCCCAGCATTTT. This sequence encodes CAWSQVGGLRQPQHF. The full variable domain, with the rest looked up from reference TRBV30 and TRBJ1-5, is SQTIHQWPATLVQPVGSPLSLECTVEGTSNPNLYWYRQAAGRGLQLLFYSVGIGQISSEVPQNLSASRPQDRQFILSSKKLLLSDSGFYLCAWSQVGGLRQPQHFGDGTRLSIL.

The chain couples TRBV19 to TRBJ2-1; weak D call: TRBD2 (6 bases). Germline V CDR1 and CDR2: LNHDA, SQIVND (reference sequence). This CDR3 spans 13 amino acids. The germline V and J ends were trimmed by 8 bases and 3 bases, with 11 bases remaining between them. The CDR3 here is CASGEVLYNEQFF. As DNA, the CDR3 is TGTGCCAGTGGGGAGGTTCTCTACAATGAGCAGTTCTTC.

V gene TRBV10-3 combines with J gene TRBJ2-7; D not resolved. CDR1 is ENHRY and CDR2 is SYGVKD in the germline V gene. The CDR3 contains 17 residues. Trimming shortened V by 4 bases and J by 2 bases, and 21 bases separated the two germline ends. CDR3 bases: TGTGCCATCAGTGTGGCCCCGTGGCAGCGCCCAACCTACGAGCAGTACTTC. This encodes CAISVAPWQRPTYEQYF.

The sample holds a few counts of this clone. The J gene is TRBJ2-1, the V gene TRBV6-6, with a possible D match to TRBD1 (6 bases). The CDR3 spans 12 residues. The V and J ends lost 5 bases and 8 bases respectively, with 10 bases between them. Germline V lookup: CDR1 MNHNY, CDR2 SVGAGI (reference sequence). CDR3 region: CASSRYRDEQFF. The DNA for the CDR3 is TGTGCCAGCAGTCGATACAGGGATGAGCAGTTCTTC.

V is TRBV7-9 and J is TRBJ1-1; D is unresolved. Trimming shortened V by 2 bases and J by 2 bases, and 6 bases separated the two germline ends. The germline gives CDR1 SEHNR, CDR2 FQNEAQ (reference sequence). The CDR3 consists of 13 residues. The DNA of the CDR3 is TGTGCCAGCAGCTTACCGGTAAACACTGAAGCTTTCTTT. Residues: CASSLPVNTEAFF.

The rearrangement joins TRBV14 to TRBJ1-1; no definite D call. Germline CDR1 reads SGHDN; CDR2 reads FVKESK. Between the trimmed V and J ends, which lost 1 base and 9 bases, there was a span of 12 bases. This CDR3 spans 13 amino acids. CDR3 in amino acids: CASSQVLSGKAFF. The CDR3 DNA reads TGTGCCAGCAGCCAAGTACTATCCGGGAAAGCTTTCTTT.